A single sample is the source of the 26 T cell receptor beta chains below, sequenced in a study of blood T cell repertoires in COVID-19. Clones were read by immunoSEQ multiplex PCR, and TCRdb kept only the in-frame ones, dropping some. This sample has 200,000 or so clones, with around 82% found just once. The sample consisted of PBMCs or T cells enriched from blood (not recorded which). The source of these receptors is a woman aged 40 to 49 with acute COVID-19.

The chain carries TRBV3-1 (or the pseudogene TRBV3-2) and TRBJ1-1; D not certain. The CDR3 spans 15 residues. Germline V gives CDR1 LGHDT, CDR2 YNNKEL (reference sequence). V gave up 1 base and J gave up 3 bases, with 12 bases separating them. CDR3 bases: TGTGCCAGCAGCCAAGTCTTCCAGGTTGACACTGAAGCTTTCTTT. It translates to CASSQVFQVDTEAFF.

CDR3 nucleotide sequence: TGTGCCAGCACCTCCTTACCAGGGGGGAGAGAAGCTAACTATGGCTACACCTTC. Translating it yields CASTSLPGGREANYGYTF. The V call is TRBV28, the J call TRBJ1-2; 7 bases are a match to TRBD1. Germline V gives CDR1 MDHEN, CDR2 SYDVKM. CDR3 size: 18 residues. V lost 7 bases and J lost 0; bases outside the gene matches: 17.

Only one count was recorded for this clone. The V and J genes are TRBV19 and TRBJ2-4; 7 bases are shared with TRBD1. The CDR3 is 18 amino acids. V dropped 5 bases and J dropped 1; count of bases not matched to a gene: 14. The germline gives CDR1 LNHDA, CDR2 SQIVND (reference sequence). CDR3 in amino acids: CASSPRQGLGSAKNIQYF. The DNA for the CDR3 is TGTGCCAGTAGTCCCCGACAGGGATTGGGGTCGGCCAAAAACATTCAGTACTTC.

The rearrangement joins TRBV14 to TRBJ2-3; D call uncertain. The CDR3 totals 14 residues. The germline CDR1 and CDR2 sequences are SGHDN and FVKESK. The V end lost 0 bases, the J end lost 5 bases, and 9 bases lay between the germline ends. The CDR3 sequence is CASSQDILVDTQYF. CDR3 bases: TGTGCCAGCAGCCAAGATATCCTAGTAGATACGCAGTATTTT.

The V gene is TRBV5-4, the J gene TRBJ2-5, with 11 bases identical to TRBD2. The CDR3 is 14 amino acids. V shed 2 bases and J 4 bases; nucleotides not matched to a gene: 1. CDR1 is SGHNT, CDR2 YYREEE, per germline (reference sequence). The CDR3 bases are TGTGCCAGCAGCTTTAGCGGGAGGGGAGAGACCCAGTACTTC. Amino acid sequence: CASSFSGRGETQYF.

V and J are TRBV28 and TRBJ2-1; 8 nucleotides line up with TRBD2. Germline V CDR1 and CDR2: MDHEN, SYDVKM. The CDR3 has 16 residues. V gave up 4 bases and J gave up 9 bases; unmatched junction bases: 14. The CDR3 coding sequence is TGTGCCAGCAGTTCCCCCGGGACTAGAGTCGGAGGTGAGCAGTTCTTC. It specifies CASSSPGTRVGGEQFF. Drawing the rest from reference TRBV28 and TRBJ2-1, the complete variable domain is DVKVTQSSRYLVKRTGEKVFLECVQDMDHENMFWYRQDPGLGLRLIYFSYDVKMKEKGDIPEGYSVSREKKERFSLILESASTNQTSMYLCASSSPGTRVGGEQFFGPGTRLTVL.

The chain joins TRBV10-2 to TRBJ2-7; TRBD1 aligns across 7 bases. Germline values: CDR1 WSHSY, CDR2 SAAADI. The V gene end was trimmed by 6 bases and the J gene end by 0 bases; junction bases not matched to a gene: 5. This CDR3 is built from 14 residues. This CDR3 is CASREQGSSYEQYF. CDR3 coding DNA: TGCGCCAGCAGGGAACAGGGGAGCTCCTACGAGCAGTACTTC.

Here the CDR3 reads CASSLAGDQPQHF. For the CDR3, the DNA is TGTGCCAGCAGCTTAGCCGGGGATCAGCCCCAGCATTTT. The rearrangement joins TRBV7-9 to TRBJ1-5, with D hard to call. V was pared by 0 bases and J by 5 bases, with 5 bases between. CDR1 is SEHNR and CDR2 is FQNEAQ in the germline V gene (reference sequence). This CDR3 spans 13 amino acids.

This sequence joins TRBV7-2 and TRBJ2-7, with D unclear. V dropped 3 bases and J dropped 0 bases, with 9 bases sitting between them. Germline CDR1 and CDR2: SGHTA and FQGNSA. The CDR3 totals 14 residues. Here the CDR3 reads CASSFSRNSYEQYF. The CDR3 DNA sequence: TGTGCCAGCAGCTTTTCCAGGAACTCCTACGAGCAGTACTTC.

The chain couples TRBV7-2 to TRBJ1-4; D is uncertain. Germline CDR1 reads SGHTA; CDR2 reads FQGNSA. The V and J ends lost 5 bases and 8 bases respectively, with 9 bases between them. CDR3 length: 12 residues. The CDR3 protein is CASSPGEEKLFF. Written as DNA, the CDR3 is TGTGCCAGCAGCCCGGGTGAGGAAAAACTGTTTTTT.

The genes are TRBV5-5 and TRBJ2-5; TRBD1 agrees at 7 bases. The CDR3 is 14 amino acids. With V trimmed by 4 bases and J by 2 bases, 5 bases remained unmatched. Germline V gene data show CDR1 as SGHKS and CDR2 as YYEKEE (reference sequence). CDR3 loop: CASSRGTAQETQYF. DNA for the CDR3: TGTGCCAGCAGCCGAGGGACAGCACAAGAGACCCAGTACTTC.

The chain recombines TRBV5-4 with TRBJ1-2; TRBD1 aligns across 7 bases. The length of the CDR3 is 17 residues. The V gene's germline CDR1 is SGHNT and CDR2 YYREEE (reference sequence). V trimming: 4 bases; J trimming: 0 bases; junction bases outside the gene matches: 12. In DNA form, the CDR3 reads TGTGCCAGCAGCGGCTTTCTGAAACAGGGGTCTAACTATGGCTACACCTTC. Its translation is CASSGFLKQGSNYGYTF.

The gene calls are TRBV3-1 (or the pseudogene TRBV3-2) and TRBJ2-7, with D unclear. The CDR3 extends over 13 amino acids. The V gene's germline CDR1 is LGHDT and CDR2 YNNKEL (reference sequence). Trimming took off 3 bases at V and 0 bases at J, with 6 bases between the two ends. The CDR3 nucleotides read TGTGCCAGCAGCCATATGAGCTCCTACGAGCAGTACTTC. Its protein product is CASSHMSSYEQYF.

The V and J genes are TRBV5-1 and TRBJ1-5; TRBD1 is a possible D gene (6 bases). V was clipped by 5 bases and J by 5 bases, with 17 bases between them. Germline V gives CDR1 SGHRS, CDR2 YFSETQ. The length of the CDR3 is 15 residues. In DNA form, the CDR3 reads TGCGCCAGCAGTTCAGGGGTAGGGAATGATCAGCCCCAGCATTTT. It codes for CASSSGVGNDQPQHF.

The chain has TRBV7-2 and TRBJ1-1, with 7 bases identical to TRBD1. V trimming: 5 bases; J trimming: 11 bases; junction bases outside the gene matches: 14. This CDR3 comprises 14 residues. The germline CDR1 and CDR2 sequences are SGHTA and FQGNSA. Written as DNA, the CDR3 is TGTGCCAGCAGCCCTATCGCGGACAGGACCGCGGCTTTCTTT. Translated, it gives CASSPIADRTAAFF.

This rearrangement joins TRBV7-9 to TRBJ2-3, with 15 bases fitting TRBD2. Germline V gene data show CDR1 as SEHNR and CDR2 as FQNEAQ (reference sequence). This CDR3 spans 16 amino acids. Trimming removed 4 bases from V and 5 bases from J; junction bases left unmatched: 4. CDR3 residues: CASSSGLAGGQDTQYF. CDR3 DNA: TGTGCCAGCAGCTCGGGACTAGCGGGGGGTCAAGATACGCAGTATTTT.

The rearrangement joins TRBV28 to TRBJ1-2; D gene uncertain. V dropped 3 bases and J dropped 4 bases, with 9 bases sitting between them. The CDR3 sequence is 13 residues long. In germline, CDR1 is MDHEN, CDR2 SYDVKM. CDR3 region: CASSFQDTYGYTF. The CDR3 bases are TGTGCCAGCAGTTTCCAAGACACCTATGGCTACACCTTC.

DNA for the CDR3: TGTGCCAGTATTCCCACTGAAGCTTTCTTT. This gives the protein CASIPTEAFF. The rearrangement uses TRBV7-6 and TRBJ1-1; D is undetermined. V was shortened by 9 bases and J by 4 bases, with 6 bases between the two germline ends. The CDR3 totals 10 residues. Looked up from germline, CDR1 is SGHVS and CDR2 is FNYEAQ.

The CDR3, as DNA: TGCGCCAGCAGCTCAGGGGATCAGCCCCAGCATTTT. Amino acid sequence: CASSSGDQPQHF. The rearrangement uses TRBV4-1 and TRBJ1-5, with D possibly TRBD1 on 6 matching bases. The length of the CDR3 is 12 residues. V lost 5 bases and J lost 5, with 7 bases in between. The germline V gene has CDR1 MGHRA and CDR2 YSYEKL.

J is TRBJ2-1 and V is TRBV6-4; weak D call: TRBD2 (7 bases). This CDR3 has 13 amino acids. V was clipped by 5 bases and J by 6 bases, with 11 bases between them. Germline values: CDR1 MRHNA, CDR2 SNTAGT. The chain's CDR3 is CASSLGGRNEQFF. Written as DNA, the CDR3 is TGTGCCAGCAGTCTGGGGGGGCGCAATGAGCAGTTCTTC.

This clone was counted a single time. This chain joins TRBV4-1 and TRBJ2-1; maybe TRBD2 (7 bases). The CDR3 is 17 amino acids. V was clipped by 4 bases and J by 5 bases, with 21 bases between them. In germline, CDR1 is MGHRA, CDR2 YSYEKL. The CDR3 DNA follows: TGCGCCAGCAGCCGGATCCGGAGTGGGGGGGCCCACAATGAGCAGTTCTTC. Amino acids: CASSRIRSGGAHNEQFF.

This chain links TRBV19 with TRBJ1-5; TRBD1 matches 8 bases. Per the germline V gene, CDR1 is LNHDA and CDR2 is SQIVND (reference sequence). After removal of 0 bases from V and 6 bases from J, the junction contained 4 bases not matched to a gene. The CDR3 has 15 amino acids. The CDR3 nucleotides read TGTGCCAGTAGTATAGAGGGCAGGGGGCTTCAGCCCCAGCATTTT. Amino acid sequence: CASSIEGRGLQPQHF. The full variable domain, with the rest looked up from reference TRBV19 and TRBJ1-5, is DGGITQSPKYLFRKEGQNVTLSCEQNLNHDAMYWYRQDPGQGLRLIYYSQIVNDFQKGDIAEGYSVSREKKESFPLTVTSAQKNPTAFYLCASSIEGRGLQPQHFGDGTRLSIL.

This rearrangement joins TRBV18 to TRBJ2-5; 7 positions match TRBD1. V was pared by 2 bases and J by 1 base, with 4 bases of the junction left unmatched. The V gene's germline CDR1 is KGHSH and CDR2 LQKENI. This CDR3 has 15 amino acids. The CDR3 region is CASSPARGFQETQYF. DNA of the CDR3: TGTGCCAGCTCACCAGCCAGGGGGTTCCAAGAGACCCAGTACTTC.

The V gene is TRBV12-2, the J gene TRBJ1-1; the table's D gene call, TRBD1, was not cross checked with the DNA. TRBV12-2 is a recognized pseudogene. The CDR3 extends over 16 amino acids. The CDR3 DNA sequence: TGTGCAAGTCGCTTAGGGGGTTGTCACAGGGACCGAGAAGCTTTCTTT. As protein: CASRLGGCHRDREAFF.

The gene calls are TRBV5-1 and TRBJ1-2, with a weak D call TRBD1 (6 bases). In germline, CDR1 is SGHRS, CDR2 YFSETQ. The CDR3 totals 13 residues. With 2 bases removed from V and 8 bases from J, the gap between germline ends came to 13 bases. The CDR3 protein is CASSLTDGGGYTF. CDR3 DNA sequence: TGCGCCAGCAGCTTAACAGATGGGGGCGGCTACACCTTC.

Only one count was recorded for this clone. The CDR3 nucleotides read TGTGCCAGCAGTTACCTAAATCAGCCCCAGCATTTT. This sequence encodes CASSYLNQPQHF. The V and J genes are TRBV12-3 or TRBV12-4 and TRBJ1-5; D is unresolved. The CDR3 has 12 residues. Trimming took off 4 bases at V and 4 bases at J, with 5 bases between the two ends.